The rows below give T cell receptor beta chains drawn from one sample of a study of T cell responses to AZD1222 COVID-19 vaccine. Profiling relied on immunoSEQ multiplex PCR, and the TCRdb table lists in-frame clones only, not all of them. The repertoire holds 200,000 or so clones, with roughly 92% as singletons. This sample comprised peripheral blood, obtained on day 0 of AZD1222 vaccination. These receptors were obtained from an adult in good health. Each CDR3 is given with its conserved first and last residue. A D gene is named only where the DNA matches it firmly. Rows may omit the clone size; those that give it use once, few, many or a size class.

NA,TRBD1,TRBV11-2,TRBJ2-2,TGTGCCAGCAGCTTAAACCTGAGGGGACAGGGAGGGTACACCGGGGAGCTGTTTTTT,CASSLNLRGQGGYTGELFF
NA,NA,TRBV5-4,TRBJ2-2,TGTGCCAGCAGCCTGCAGGGGGGAACCGGGGAGCTGTTTTTT,CASSLQGGTGELFF
NA,TRBD1,TRBV27,TRBJ2-7,TGTGCCAGCAGTTGGAGTCGCATAGGACAGGGAAACGAGCAGTACTTC,CASSWSRIGQGNEQYF
once,NA,TRBV3-1/TRBV3-2,TRBJ2-7,TGTGCCAGCAGCCAAGTTGCCCACGAGCAGTACTTC,CASSQVAHEQYF
NA,NA,TRBV4-1,TRBJ1-1,TGCGCCAGCAGCCTAGGGGCGCTGACTGAAGCTTTCTTT,CASSLGALTEAFF
NA,NA,TRBV5-1,TRBJ1-2,TGCGCCAGCAGCTCTCAACCCGCCACCAACTATGGCTACACCTTC,CASSSQPATNYGYTF
few,NA,TRBV27,TRBJ1-2,TGTGCCAGCAGTTCTTGGGTAGGGTCTAACTATGGCTACACCTTC,CASSSWVGSNYGYTF
NA,NA,TRBV29-1,TRBJ1-1,TGCAGCGCCGCGGCCCCCCAGATGCCTGAAGCTTTCTTT,CSAAAPQMPEAFF
NA,NA,TRBV5-1,TRBJ2-2,TGCGCCAGCAGCTTGGAAGTTAGCGTGGCGTCCACCGGGGAGCTGTTTTTT,CASSLEVSVASTGELFF
once,TRBD1,TRBV11-2,TRBJ1-5,TGTGCCAGCAGCCTTGGGACAGGGGGCGGGCAGCCCCAGCATTTT,CASSLGTGGGQPQHF
NA,NA,TRBV4-1,TRBJ1-4,TGCGCCAGCAGCCAAGATCCGGGTTTGTTAAATGAAAAACTGTTTTTT,CASSQDPGLLNEKLFF
NA,NA,TRBV12-3/TRBV12-4,TRBJ1-2,TGTGCCACCTCGGAGGGCCTGCATGGCTACACCTTC,CATSEGLHGYTF
NA,TRBD1,TRBV5-6,TRBJ1-1,TGTGCCAGCAGCTCTGGGATGGGACAGGGAATCACTGAAGCTTTCTTT,CASSSGMGQGITEAFF
NA,NA,TRBV6-2/TRBV6-3,TRBJ2-6,TGTGCCAGCAGCAAGCTGACAGACCCTAACGTCCTGACTTTC,CASSKLTDPNVLTF
NA,NA,TRBV6-2/TRBV6-3,TRBJ2-1,TGTGCCAGCAGCCCGACCGAGGGTTCTTACAATGAGCAGTTCTTC,CASSPTEGSYNEQFF
NA,TRBD1,TRBV28,TRBJ1-6,TGTGCCAGCATCCCGGGACAGGGGATATCTTCACCCCTCCACTTT,CASIPGQGISSPLHF
NA,TRBD2,TRBV7-8,TRBJ2-1,TGTGCCAGCAGCTTTAGCGGGGGGCCCAATGAGCAGTTCTTC,CASSFSGGPNEQFF
NA,TRBD1,TRBV11-2,TRBJ2-7,TGTGCCAGCAGCTTAGATGGACAGGGGGCTTCCTACGAGCAGTACTTC,CASSLDGQGASYEQYF
few,NA,TRBV6-6,TRBJ1-1,TGTGCCAGCAGCCAAGGGAACACTGAAGCTTTCTTT,CASSQGNTEAFF
NA,TRBD1,TRBV30,TRBJ1-5,TGTGCCTGGAGAAATCAAGGGACAGGAGTCAATCAGCCCCAGCATTTT,CAWRNQGTGVNQPQHF
NA,NA,TRBV11-3,TRBJ2-1,TGTGCCAGCAGCCCCGGTGGATCCTACAATGAGCAGTTCTTC,CASSPGGSYNEQFF
NA,NA,TRBV29-1,TRBJ1-5,TGCAGCGGCTTTCGTTGGAACCGCCCGTCATATAGCAATCAGCCCCAGCATTTT,CSGFRWNRPSYSNQPQHF
NA,TRBD2,TRBV18,TRBJ2-1,TGTGCCAGCTCACCAGCCCTAGCGGGAGGCTATGAGCAGTTCTTC,CASSPALAGGYEQFF
NA,NA,TRBV11-3,TRBJ1-1,TGTGCCAGCAGCTTAGAGCGAGGCACTGAAGCTTTCTTT,CASSLERGTEAFF
NA,NA,TRBV30,TRBJ1-3,TGTGCCTGGAGTGCAGGGAACTCTGGAAACACCATATATTTT,CAWSAGNSGNTIYF
NA,TRBD1,TRBV5-4,TRBJ1-1,TGTGCCAGCAGCTTTGGGACAGGAGAAGCTTTCTTT,CASSFGTGEAFF
NA,NA,TRBV6-5,TRBJ2-2,TGTGCCAGCAGTTACGAGCCCACCGGGGAGCTGTTTTTT,CASSYEPTGELFF
NA,NA,TRBV6-5,TRBJ1-6,TGTGCCACCGTCAGGCCAAATTCACCCCTCCACTTT,CATVRPNSPLHF
NA,NA,TRBV10-1,TRBJ1-1,TGCGCCTGTCGAGGGCCTGACACTGAAGCTTTCTTT,CACRGPDTEAFF
NA,TRBD2,TRBV27,TRBJ2-1,TGTGCCAGCAACCCGATTTGGCGGGGGGGCCCCAATGAGCAGTTCTTC,CASNPIWRGGPNEQFF
NA,NA,TRBV28,TRBJ2-3,TGTGCCAGCAAAGCAGAACTGTACACAGATACGCAGTATTTT,CASKAELYTDTQYF
NA,NA,TRBV7-9,TRBJ2-5,TGTGCCAGCAGCTTAACTCTCTCGCAAGAGACCCAGTACTTC,CASSLTLSQETQYF
NA,NA,TRBV2,TRBJ1-5,TGTGCCAGCAGGGCGGGGGCCTACAATCAGCCCCAGCATTTT,CASRAGAYNQPQHF
NA,NA,TRBV11-2,TRBJ1-1,TGTGCCACCAGAAGAGGCAGGGAGGACACTGAAGCTTTCTTT,CATRRGREDTEAFF
NA,TRBD1,TRBV5-6,TRBJ1-1,TGTGCCAGCAGCTTGGAGCGACAGGGGCTTGAAGCTTTCTTT,CASSLERQGLEAFF
NA,TRBD1,TRBV4-3,TRBJ1-2,TGCGCCAGCAGCCCCGATGGGGGCCAGGGGGTGGGTGGCTACACCTTC,CASSPDGGQGVGGYTF
NA,NA,TRBV27,TRBJ1-2,TGTGCCAGCAGTGCCTATTCAGGAGGCTCGTATGGCTACACCTTC,CASSAYSGGSYGYTF
NA,TRBD1,TRBV19,TRBJ1-2,TGTGCCAGTACCCCACGGGACAGGGGGCACGTCGGGGATGGCTACACCTTC,CASTPRDRGHVGDGYTF
NA,NA,TRBV19,TRBJ2-2,TGTGCCAGTAGTGCCAGGGACACAAACACCGGGGAGCTGTTTTTT,CASSARDTNTGELFF
NA,TRBD1,TRBV5-4,TRBJ2-5,TGTGCCAGCAGCTTGGGGGGGACAGGGGGCTTGAGTGAGACCCAGTACTTC,CASSLGGTGGLSETQYF
NA,TRBD2,TRBV6-2/TRBV6-3,TRBJ2-1,TGTGCCAGCAGTTCGGGACTAATCTACAATGAGCAGTTCTTC,CASSSGLIYNEQFF
NA,TRBD2,TRBV18,TRBJ2-3,TGTGCCAGCTCACGGCCGGGAGGGCCTCGGGATACGCAGTATTTT,CASSRPGGPRDTQYF
NA,NA,TRBV28,TRBJ1-2,TGTGCCAGCAGTTACGGGATCTCTAACTATGGCTACACCTTC,CASSYGISNYGYTF
once,NA,TRBV4-1,TRBJ1-2,TGCGCCAGCAGCTCCGATCTAAGCTATGGCTACACCTTC,CASSSDLSYGYTF
NA,TRBD1,TRBV10-3,TRBJ1-2,TGTGCCATCCCTCTCAGGGGGGGCTACACCTTC,CAIPLRGGYTF
NA,TRBD1,TRBV5-3,TRBJ1-5,TGTGCCAGAAGCTCAGGACAGGTCAATCAGCCCCAGCATTTT,CARSSGQVNQPQHF
NA,NA,TRBV5-5,TRBJ1-5,TGTGCCAGCAGCTTGGCGGGGGTCGGCAATCAGCCCCAGCATTTT,CASSLAGVGNQPQHF
NA,TRBD1,TRBV9,TRBJ1-1,TGTGCCAGCAGCGCCACCATTATCGGGACAGAGACTGAAGCTTTCTTT,CASSATIIGTETEAFF
NA,NA,TRBV13,TRBJ1-6,TGTGCCAGCAGCTTAGGGGGCGTTAAGTCCTATAATTCACCCCTCCACTTT,CASSLGGVKSYNSPLHF
NA,NA,TRBV10-3,TRBJ1-6,TGTGCCATCAGTGAGTCACAGGGTGTGGGATCACCCCTCCACTTT,CAISESQGVGSPLHF
NA,TRBD2,TRBV5-6,TRBJ2-5,TGTGCCAGCAGCTCCGTGACTAGCGGGAGAATTTTAGAGGAGACCCAGTACTTC,CASSSVTSGRILEETQYF
NA,NA,TRBV6-5,TRBJ2-1,TGTGCCTGCTCTGGCAGCTCCTACAATGAGCAGTTCTTC,CACSGSSYNEQFF
NA,NA,TRBV5-1,TRBJ1-2,TGCGCCAGCAGCTTGGGGGCCGCGGGAGATGGCTACACCTTC,CASSLGAAGDGYTF
once,TRBD1,TRBV7-2,TRBJ2-1,TGTGCCAGCAGCTTAGCGACAGGGAATGAGCAGTTCTTC,CASSLATGNEQFF
NA,NA,TRBV2,TRBJ2-7,TGTGCCAGCAGGTCCCGAAGGTCTTCCTACGAGCAGTACTTC,CASRSRRSSYEQYF